These 22 T cell receptor beta chains came from one sample sequenced in a study of Graves' ophthalmopathy and Graves' hyperthyroidism. The authors amplified TCR beta CDR3 regions from RNA transcripts. First-round RT-PCR relied on HTBI primers, and a second-round multiplex PCR came next. From the multiplex PCR reads, TCRdb called clonotypes with MiXCR, one entry per CDR3 protein. The sample records about 550,000 distinct CDR3 sequences, under 45% being singletons. The specimen was peripheral blood or thyroid tissue (not recorded which). All receptors derive from an adult man with Graves' hyperthyroidism.

For this clonotype: The junction shows a germline mismatch at one end, possibly a read error. The chain has TRBV7-2 and TRBJ2-3; 12 bases match TRBD2. The germline V gene encodes CDR1 SGHTA and CDR2 FQGNSA. The CDR3 has 14 residues. The CDR3 loop is CASSLGLAGDTQYF. DNA of the CDR3: TGCGCCAGCAGCTTGGGACTAGCGGGAGATACGCAGTATTTT.

V usage is TRBV27 and J usage is TRBJ2-2, with 7 bases identical to TRBD1. This CDR3 is 15 amino acids long. V lost 10 bases, J lost 2 bases, and 10 bases stayed unmatched. Per the germline V gene, CDR1 is MNHEY and CDR2 is SMNVEV (reference sequence). CDR3 in amino acids: CAIGRGGSNTGELFF. CDR3 coding DNA: TGTGCCATCGGAAGAGGGGGCAGTAACACCGGGGAGCTGTTTTTT.

This clonotype appeared many times. V gene TRBV20-1 combines with J gene TRBJ2-7; D is ambiguous. Trimming stripped 6 bases from V and 1 base from J, with 7 bases between. The CDR3 contains 11 residues. Germline V gene lookup returns CDR1 DFQATT and CDR2 SNEGSKA (reference sequence). CDR3 amino acids: CSADHSYEQYF. CDR3 sequence (DNA): TGCAGTGCCGACCATTCCTACGAGCAGTACTTC.

CDR3 nucleotide sequence: TGCGCCAGCAGCACCACCGGGACGGACTACAATGAGCAGTTCTTC. This encodes CASSTTGTDYNEQFF. This sequence joins TRBV5-1 and TRBJ2-7; D is perhaps TRBD1 or TRBD2 (5 bases each). The J call is uncertain, as TRBJ2-1 better fits the DNA end. The germline V gene has CDR1 SGHRS and CDR2 YFSETQ. This CDR3 contains 15 residues.

Only one count was recorded for this clonotype. Just one base apart from a much larger clone, this may be a read error. V usage is TRBV7-2 and J usage is TRBJ2-7; 9 bases map to TRBD2. The germline V gene has CDR1 SGHTA and CDR2 FQGNSA. The CDR3 extends over 15 amino acids. The ends lost 5 bases at V and 1 base at J; junction bases unmatched: 6. The CDR3 DNA sequence: TGTGCCAGCAGCCCCAGGGCGGGAGGGTCCTACGAGCAGTACTTC. It codes for CASSPRAGGSYEQYF. Supplemented by reference TRBV7-2 and TRBJ2-7, the full variable domain reads GAGVSQSPSNKVTEKGKDVELRCDPISGHTALYWYRQSLGQGLEFLIYFQGNSAPDKSGLPSDRFSAERTGGSVSTLTIQRTQQEDSAVYLCASSPRAGGSYEQYFGPGTRLTVT.

V and J are TRBV20-1 and TRBJ1-2, with a possible D match to TRBD1 (5 bases). With 1 base removed from V and 6 bases from J, the gap between germline ends came to 12 bases. There are 13 residues in the CDR3. Looked up from germline, CDR1 is DFQATT and CDR2 is SNEGSKA (reference sequence). CDR3 bases: TGCAGTGCTAGAGTGGGAGGGGAAGATGGCTACACCTTC. This translates into CSARVGGEDGYTF.

This chain links TRBV7-9 with TRBJ2-5; no reliable D call. The J call may not be correct, given that the DNA end is closer to TRBJ2-1. The germline V gene has CDR1 SEHNR and CDR2 FQNEAQ (reference sequence). This CDR3 has 12 residues. The CDR3 sequence is CASSPLHNEQFF. CDR3 nucleotides: TGTGCCAGCAGCCCACTCCACAATGAGCAGTTCTTC.

This clonotype was observed a handful of times. The chain employs TRBV4-1 and TRBJ2-2; D might be TRBD1 (6 bases). Per germline, CDR1 MGHRA and CDR2 YSYEKL. This CDR3 has 13 residues. V lost 6 bases to trimming and J lost 6 bases, with 11 bases between them. CDR3 nucleotides: TGCGCCAGCAGAGACAGGTCCCCCGGGGAGCTGTTTTTT. Translating it yields CASRDRSPGELFF.

Worth noting for this clonotype: A read error is likely, as this CDR3 ends without the conserved phenylalanine or tryptophan. The chain uses TRBV29-1 and TRBJ1-2, with D perhaps matching TRBD1 (6 bases). The CDR3 is made up of 14 amino acids. The germline gives CDR1 SQVTM, CDR2 ANQGSEA. Trimming removed 7 bases at V and 8 bases at J, with 23 bases between. This CDR3 reads CSAMGAVGGVGYTL. The CDR3 DNA reads TGCAGCGCGATGGGGGCCGTTGGGGGCGTAGGCTACACCCTC.

This clonotype was picked up many times. The chain recombines TRBV20-1 with TRBJ1-5; TRBD1 might be the D (6 bases). V lost 0 bases and J lost 3, with 9 bases in between. The CDR3 runs 14 residues. Germline-derived CDR1 and CDR2 are DFQATT and SNEGSKA (reference sequence). The CDR3 protein is CSARDRGPNQPQHF. DNA of the CDR3: TGCAGTGCTAGAGACAGGGGCCCCAATCAGCCCCAGCATTTT.

This clonotype was picked up many times. The J gene is TRBJ1-1, the V gene TRBV28; D unresolved. CDR3 size: 11 residues. Trimming left V 2 bases short and J 10 bases short, with 8 bases between. CDR1 MDHEN and CDR2 SYDVKM come from the germline V gene. CDR3 DNA: TGTGCCAGCAGTTTAGCCCACTTAGCTTTCTTT. Translated: CASSLAHLAFF.

The chain couples TRBV2 to TRBJ2-5, with 7 nucleotides matching TRBD1. Trimming removed 3 bases from V and 9 bases from J; junction bases left unmatched: 16. CDR3 length: 16 amino acids. Germline V lookup: CDR1 SNHLY, CDR2 FYNNEI. CDR3 coding DNA: TGTGCCAGCAGTGATCAACAGGGGTATAGCAATCAGCCCCAGTACTTC. Its protein is CASSDQQGYSNQPQYF.

This sequence joins TRBV7-9 and TRBJ1-6; 7 bases match TRBD1. The CDR3 has 14 amino acids. Germline CDR1 reads SEHNR; CDR2 reads FQNEAQ (reference sequence). The J segment lost 12 bases and the V segment lost 3 bases, leaving 8 bases of the junction unmatched. In nucleotides, the CDR3 is TGTGCCAGCAGCTTCGGACAGGCCACTGTACCCCTCCACTTT. It codes for CASSFGQATVPLHF.

The CDR3 here is CASSLKTAPLNYGYTF. The CDR3 DNA follows: TGTGCCAGCAGTTTAAAGACAGCGCCGCTAAACTATGGCTACACCTTC. The chain couples TRBV28 to TRBJ1-2; TRBD1 is a possible D gene (5 bases). The CDR3 sequence is 16 residues long. Trimming took off 2 bases at V and 2 bases at J, with 15 bases between the two ends. CDR1 is MDHEN and CDR2 is SYDVKM in the germline V gene.

This clonotype was counted between two and nine times. V is TRBV28 and J is TRBJ1-2, with D possibly TRBD1 on 5 matching bases. Trimming pared 2 bases from V and 5 bases from J, leaving 18 bases between. Germline CDR1 and CDR2: MDHEN and SYDVKM. The CDR3 has 16 residues. In nucleotides, the CDR3 is TGTGCCAGCAGTTTAGGCTCCGCACGGGGCCTGTATGGCTACACCTTC. Protein sequence: CASSLGSARGLYGYTF.

This clonotype was seen at least ten times. The genes are TRBV5-8 and TRBJ1-4; no clear D gene. This CDR3 comprises 17 residues. The germline V gene has CDR1 SGHTS and CDR2 YDEGEE. The V gene lost 4 bases and the J gene lost 5 bases, with 21 bases spanning the gap. The CDR3 is CASSRTGAFRGNEKLFF. In DNA form, the CDR3 reads TGTGCCAGCAGCCGGACCGGCGCGTTTCGCGGAAATGAAAAACTGTTTTTT.

The chain uses TRBV20-1 and TRBJ2-7; the match to TRBD2 covers 13 bases. Losses at the gene ends were 6 bases for V and 7 bases for J; bases not matched to a gene: 12. The CDR3 totals 15 residues. CDR1 is DFQATT, CDR2 SNEGSKA, per germline (reference sequence). The CDR3 DNA reads TGCAGTGCCTGGGGGACTAGCGGGATTGGGGGTGAGCAGTACTTC. Amino acid sequence: CSAWGTSGIGGEQYF.

At least ten counts were recorded for this clonotype. J is TRBJ2-6 and V is TRBV9; TRBD1 matches at 9 bases. The germline V gene encodes CDR1 SGDLS and CDR2 YYNGEE. The CDR3 loop spans 17 amino acids. V shed 3 bases, J shed 0 bases, and the junction held 4 bases outside the gene matches. CDR3 region: CASSEGTGPSGANVLTF. The CDR3 nucleotides are TGTGCCAGCAGCGAGGGGACAGGGCCCTCTGGGGCCAACGTCCTGACTTTC.

Points on this clonotype: A read error may explain this, as a much larger clone is one base away. The chain carries TRBV2 and TRBJ2-7; 10 bases align to TRBD1. J lost 6 bases, V lost 5 bases, and 4 bases had no gene match. CDR1 SNHLY and CDR2 FYNNEI come from the germline V gene. This CDR3 spans 13 amino acids. CDR3 sequence (DNA): TGTGCCAGCAGTCCCCGGACAGGGGGCGAGCAGTACTTC. This codes for CASSPRTGGEQYF. Full variable domain (rest looked up from reference TRBV2 and TRBJ2-7): EPEVTQTPSHQVTQMGQEVILRCVPISNHLYFYWYRQILGQKVEFLVSFYNNEISEKSEIFDDQFSVERPDGSNFTLKIRSTKLEDSAMYFCASSPRTGGEQYFGPGTRLTVT.

V gene TRBV5-6 combines with J gene TRBJ2-7; the match to TRBD2 covers 7 bases. J gave up 6 bases and V 1 base, and 10 bases lay outside the gene matches. Germline CDR1 and CDR2: SGHDT and YYEEEE. This CDR3 region has 15 residues. The CDR3 is CASSLSGQGGFEQYF. CDR3 nucleotide sequence: TGTGCCAGCAGCTTGAGCGGGCAGGGAGGGTTCGAGCAGTACTTC.

This clonotype was detected ten times or more. This rearrangement joins TRBV7-3 to TRBJ2-2; the D is unclear. The CDR3 consists of 16 residues. Trimming cost V 1 base and J 7 bases, with 16 bases left between them. Per the germline V gene, CDR1 is SGHTA and CDR2 is FQGTGA. The CDR3 loop is CASSLNSRSGGGELFF. The CDR3 DNA sequence: TGTGCCAGCAGCTTAAATTCCCGGAGTGGCGGCGGGGAGCTGTTTTTT.

The V call is TRBV7-9, the J call TRBJ2-7; 10 nucleotides match TRBD2. Germline CDR1 is SEHNR and CDR2 is FQNEAQ (reference sequence). The V gene end was trimmed by 5 bases and the J gene end by 3 bases; junction bases not matched to a gene: 13. This CDR3 contains 17 residues. The CDR3 nucleotides read TGTGCCAGCAGCCTAAGCACCGGGACTAGCGTCAACTACGAGCAGTACTTC. This encodes CASSLSTGTSVNYEQYF. Variable domain in full (rest from reference TRBV7-9 and TRBJ2-7): DTGVSQNPRHKITKRGQNVTFRCDPISEHNRLYWYRQTLGQGPEFLTYFQNEAQLEKSRLLSDRFSAERPKGSFSTLEIQRTEQGDSAMYLCASSLSTGTSVNYEQYFGPGTRLTVT.